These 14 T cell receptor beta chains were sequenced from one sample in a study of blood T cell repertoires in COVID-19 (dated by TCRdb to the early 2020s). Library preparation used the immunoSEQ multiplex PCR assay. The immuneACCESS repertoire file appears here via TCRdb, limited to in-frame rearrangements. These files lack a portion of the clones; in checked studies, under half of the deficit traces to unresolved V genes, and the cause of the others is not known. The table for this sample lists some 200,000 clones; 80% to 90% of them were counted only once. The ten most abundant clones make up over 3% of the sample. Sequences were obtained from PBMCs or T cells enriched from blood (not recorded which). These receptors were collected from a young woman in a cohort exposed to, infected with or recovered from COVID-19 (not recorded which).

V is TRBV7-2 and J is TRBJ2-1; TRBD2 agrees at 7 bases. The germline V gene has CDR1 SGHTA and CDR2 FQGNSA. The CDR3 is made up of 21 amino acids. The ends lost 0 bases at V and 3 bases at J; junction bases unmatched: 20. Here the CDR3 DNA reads TGTGCCAGCAGCTTAGCGCCCCTCGGTCGCTTCGGGGGGAGAGGCTACAATGAGCAGTTCTTC. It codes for CASSLAPLGRFGGRGYNEQFF. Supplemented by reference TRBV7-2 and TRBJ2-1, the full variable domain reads GAGVSQSPSNKVTEKGKDVELRCDPISGHTALYWYRQSLGQGLEFLIYFQGNSAPDKSGLPSDRFSAERTGGSVSTLTIQRTQQEDSAVYLCASSLAPLGRFGGRGYNEQFFGPGTRLTVL.

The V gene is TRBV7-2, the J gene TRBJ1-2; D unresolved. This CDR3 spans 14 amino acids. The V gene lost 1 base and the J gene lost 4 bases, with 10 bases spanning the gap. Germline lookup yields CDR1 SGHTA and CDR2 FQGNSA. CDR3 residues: CASSLGWRSYGYTF. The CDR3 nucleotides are TGTGCCAGCAGCTTAGGATGGAGGAGCTATGGCTACACCTTC.

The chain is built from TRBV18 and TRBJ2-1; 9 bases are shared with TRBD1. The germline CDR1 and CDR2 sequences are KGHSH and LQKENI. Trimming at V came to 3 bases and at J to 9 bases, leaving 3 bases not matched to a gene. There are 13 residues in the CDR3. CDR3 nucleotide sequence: TGTGCCAGCTCACCGGCACAGGGGGCTGAGCAGTTCTTC. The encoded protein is CASSPAQGAEQFF.

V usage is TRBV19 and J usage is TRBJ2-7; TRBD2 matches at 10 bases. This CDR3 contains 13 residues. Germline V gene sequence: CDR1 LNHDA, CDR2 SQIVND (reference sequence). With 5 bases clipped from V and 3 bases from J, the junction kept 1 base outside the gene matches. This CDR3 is CASSWTSGYEQYF. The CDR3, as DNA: TGTGCCAGTAGTTGGACTAGCGGCTACGAGCAGTACTTC.

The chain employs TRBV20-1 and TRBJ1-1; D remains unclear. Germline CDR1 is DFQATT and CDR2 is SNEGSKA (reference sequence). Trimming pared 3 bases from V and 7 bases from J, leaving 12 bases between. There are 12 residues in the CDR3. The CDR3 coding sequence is TGCAGTGCTAGTCCCCCACCGGGTGAAGCTTTCTTT. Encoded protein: CSASPPPGEAFF.

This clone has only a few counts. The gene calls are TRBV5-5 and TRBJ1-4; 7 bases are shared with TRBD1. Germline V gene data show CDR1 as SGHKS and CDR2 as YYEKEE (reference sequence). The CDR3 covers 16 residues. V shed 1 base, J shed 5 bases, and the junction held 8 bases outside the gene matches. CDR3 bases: TGTGCCAGCAGCTTGTACACAGGGGCCGGGAATGAAAAACTGTTTTTT. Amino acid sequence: CASSLYTGAGNEKLFF.

CDR3 coding DNA: TGTGCCAGCAGCTTAGGGAGGGACGTCGCGATTAACTATGGCTACACCTTC. Protein: CASSLGRDVAINYGYTF. V is TRBV5-6 and J is TRBJ1-2; maybe TRBD1 (5 bases). With 2 bases removed from V and 1 base from J, the gap between germline ends came to 18 bases. This CDR3 has 17 amino acids. From germline, CDR1 is SGHDT and CDR2 YYEEEE.

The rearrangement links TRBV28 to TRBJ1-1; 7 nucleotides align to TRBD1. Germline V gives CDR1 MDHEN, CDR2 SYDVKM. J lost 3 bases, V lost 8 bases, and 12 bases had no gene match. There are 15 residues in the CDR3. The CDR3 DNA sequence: TGTGCCAGCGGGAACAGGGGAGGTGGAGACACTGAAGCTTTCTTT. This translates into CASGNRGGGDTEAFF.

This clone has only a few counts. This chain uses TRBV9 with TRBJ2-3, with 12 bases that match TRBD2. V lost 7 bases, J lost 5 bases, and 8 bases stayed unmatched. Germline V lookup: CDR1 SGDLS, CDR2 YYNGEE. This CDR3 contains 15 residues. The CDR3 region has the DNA TGTGCCAGCGCTCCGGGACTAGCGGGTGGAGATACGCAGTATTTT. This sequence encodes CASAPGLAGGDTQYF.

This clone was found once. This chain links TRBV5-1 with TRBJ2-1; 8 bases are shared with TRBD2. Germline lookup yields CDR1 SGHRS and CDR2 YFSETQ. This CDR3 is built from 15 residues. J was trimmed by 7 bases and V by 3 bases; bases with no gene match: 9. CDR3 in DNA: TGCGCCAGCAGCTCCGGGACTAGAATCGAGAATGAGCAGTTCTTC. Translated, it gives CASSSGTRIENEQFF.

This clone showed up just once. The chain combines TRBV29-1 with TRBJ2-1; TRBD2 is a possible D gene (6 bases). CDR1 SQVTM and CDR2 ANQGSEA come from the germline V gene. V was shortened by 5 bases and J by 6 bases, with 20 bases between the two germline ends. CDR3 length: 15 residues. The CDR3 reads CSVSFIGGNFNEQFF. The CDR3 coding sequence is TGCAGCGTTTCGTTTATTGGGGGGAACTTCAATGAGCAGTTCTTC.

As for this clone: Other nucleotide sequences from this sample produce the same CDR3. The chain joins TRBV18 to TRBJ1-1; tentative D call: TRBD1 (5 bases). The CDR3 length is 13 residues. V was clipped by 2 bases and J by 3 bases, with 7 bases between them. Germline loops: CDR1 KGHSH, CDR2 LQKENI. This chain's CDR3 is CASSPGGDTEAFF. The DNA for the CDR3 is TGTGCCAGCTCACCAGGGGGGGACACTGAAGCTTTCTTT.

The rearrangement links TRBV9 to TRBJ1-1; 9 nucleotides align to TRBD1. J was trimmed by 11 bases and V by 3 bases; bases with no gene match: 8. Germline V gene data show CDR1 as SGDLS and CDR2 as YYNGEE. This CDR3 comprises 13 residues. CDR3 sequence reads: CASSADRGDRAFF. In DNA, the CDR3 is TGTGCCAGCAGCGCGGACAGGGGCGACCGGGCTTTCTTT.

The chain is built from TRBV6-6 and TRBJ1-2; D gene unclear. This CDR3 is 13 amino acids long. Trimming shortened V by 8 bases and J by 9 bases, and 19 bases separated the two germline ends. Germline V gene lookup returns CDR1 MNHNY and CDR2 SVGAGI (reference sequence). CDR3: CASRRMTEDRYTF. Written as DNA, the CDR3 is TGTGCCAGCCGACGTATGACGGAGGATCGCTACACCTTC.